The text below deals with one TCR beta chain. Its specificity is not known. Trimming removed 0 bases at V and 2 bases at J, with 16 bases between. The CDR3 totals 17 residues. Per the germline V gene, CDR1 is LNHDA and CDR2 is SQIVND (reference sequence). The data derive from a study of persistence of HIV-infected CD4 T cells. Anti-CD3/anti-CD28 beads served as a nonspecific positive control stimulus. CD4+ T cells upregulating both CD40 ligand and CD69 were sorted as responding cells. The libraries were made with immunoSEQ version 4 in survey mode. Sequencing was performed with immunoSEQ multiplex PCR; in TCRdb, only in-frame clones are kept and a portion is missing. Altogether more than 30,000 clones are present, roughly 86% being singletons, with the ten largest covering roughly 1.3%.

The source was CD4+ T cells sorted from PBMCs after roughly 17-hour stimulation, collected from a patient who received antiretroviral therapy. The chain recombines TRBV19 with TRBJ1-2; TRBD1 might be the D (6 bases). The origin of this receptor is an adult man with HIV who was CMV-seropositive. The CDR3 nucleotides read TGTGCCAGTAGTATAGATTATACGGGGGCGAGGAACTATGGCTACACCTTC. It codes for CASSIDYTGARNYGYTF.